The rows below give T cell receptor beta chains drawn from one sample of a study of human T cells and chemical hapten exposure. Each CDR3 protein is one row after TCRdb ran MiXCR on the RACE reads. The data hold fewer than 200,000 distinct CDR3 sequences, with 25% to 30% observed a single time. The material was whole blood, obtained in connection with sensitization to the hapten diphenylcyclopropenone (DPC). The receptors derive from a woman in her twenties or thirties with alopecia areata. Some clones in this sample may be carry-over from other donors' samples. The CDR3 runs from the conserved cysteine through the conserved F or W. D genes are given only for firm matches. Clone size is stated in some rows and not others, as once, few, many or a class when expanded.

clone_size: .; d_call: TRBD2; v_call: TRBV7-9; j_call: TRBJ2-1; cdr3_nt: TGTGCCAGCAGACCACTCTGGGCGCCGGGACTAGCGGGAGCTGGTGAGCAGTTCTTC; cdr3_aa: CASRPLWAPGLAGAGEQFF
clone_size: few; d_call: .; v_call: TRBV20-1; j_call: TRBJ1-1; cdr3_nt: TGCAGTGCTAGGTTTCAGGGGAGGAATAAAGCTTTCTTT; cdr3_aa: CSARFQGRNKAFF
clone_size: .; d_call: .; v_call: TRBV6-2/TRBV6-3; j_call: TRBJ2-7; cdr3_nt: TGTGCCAGCAGTGCCGACAGACTTCGTTACTTC; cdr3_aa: CASSADRLRYF
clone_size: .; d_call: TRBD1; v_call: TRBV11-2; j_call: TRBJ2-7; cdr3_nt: TGTGCCAGCAGCTTAGAGCTGGGACAGAGCTACGAGCAGTACTTC; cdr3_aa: CASSLELGQSYEQYF
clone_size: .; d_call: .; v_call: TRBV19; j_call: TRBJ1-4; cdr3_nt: TGTGCCTCTCAGAGCCCGACAGGCGGTAATGAAAAACTGTTTTTT; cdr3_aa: CASQSPTGGNEKLFF
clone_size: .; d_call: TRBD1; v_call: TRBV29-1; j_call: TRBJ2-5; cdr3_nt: TGCAGCGGAGGGACAGGGGAAGTAGGAGAGACCCAGTACTTC; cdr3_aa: CSGGTGEVGETQYF
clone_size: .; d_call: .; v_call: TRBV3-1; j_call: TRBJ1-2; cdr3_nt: TGTGCCAGCAGCCTCGGGGAGGCACCCAGCTATGGCTACACCTTC; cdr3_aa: CASSLGEAPSYGYTF
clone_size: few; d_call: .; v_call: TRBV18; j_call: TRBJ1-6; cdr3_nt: TGTGCCAGCTCACCACCCTACTCCCCACACGGGGCACCCCTCCACTTT; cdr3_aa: CASSPPYSPHGAPLHF
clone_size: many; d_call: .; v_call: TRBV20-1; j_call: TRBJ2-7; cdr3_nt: TGCAGTGCTAGAGATCCTCCAAGAATGGACTACGAGCAGTACTTC; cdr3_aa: CSARDPPRMDYEQYF
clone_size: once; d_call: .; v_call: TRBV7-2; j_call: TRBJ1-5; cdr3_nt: TGTGCCAGCAGCTGGGGGGGGTCGATATCAAATCAGCCCCAGCATTTT; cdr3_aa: CASSWGGSISNQPQHF
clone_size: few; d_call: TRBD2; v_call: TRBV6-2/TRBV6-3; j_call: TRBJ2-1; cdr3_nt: TGTGCCAGCAGTTCGGGTCTAGCGGGAGGTGAGCAGTTCTTC; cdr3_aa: CASSSGLAGGEQFF
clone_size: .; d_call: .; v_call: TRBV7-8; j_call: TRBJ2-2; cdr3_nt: TGTGCCAGCGATGTGGGGTCCAACACCGGGGAGCTGTTTTTT; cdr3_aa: CASDVGSNTGELFF
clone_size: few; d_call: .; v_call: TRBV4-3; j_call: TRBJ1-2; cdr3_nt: TGCGCCAGCAGCCATTTGACAGCTAACTATGGCTACACCTTC; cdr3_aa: CASSHLTANYGYTF
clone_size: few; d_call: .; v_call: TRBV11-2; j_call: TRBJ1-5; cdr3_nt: TGTGCCAGCAGCACAGGGACCTATCAGCCCCAGCATTTT; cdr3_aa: CASSTGTYQPQHF
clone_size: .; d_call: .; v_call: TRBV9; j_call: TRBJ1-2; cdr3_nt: TGTGCCAGCAGCGTATCCGGAAACTATGGCTACACCTTC; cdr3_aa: CASSVSGNYGYTF
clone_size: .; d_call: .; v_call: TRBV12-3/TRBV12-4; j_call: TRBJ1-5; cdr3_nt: TGTGCCAGCAGCAGCGATAGCAATCAGCCCCAGCATTTT; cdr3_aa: CASSSDSNQPQHF
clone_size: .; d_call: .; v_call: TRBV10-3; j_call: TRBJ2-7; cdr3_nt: TGTGCCATCAGGAGGGACTTCCAGCAGTACTTC; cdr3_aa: CAIRRDFQQYF
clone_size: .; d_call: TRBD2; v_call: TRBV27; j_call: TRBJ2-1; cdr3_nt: TGTGCCGGCAGCCCTGGCCGGGCTAGCGGGAGGGGAAGGTTCAATGAGCAGTTCTTC; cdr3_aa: CAGSPGRASGRGRFNEQFF
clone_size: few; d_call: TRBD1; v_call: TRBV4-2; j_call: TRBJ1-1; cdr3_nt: TGTGCCAGCAGCCCGTCCCGGGACAGGGACACTGAAGCTTTCTTT; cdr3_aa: CASSPSRDRDTEAFF
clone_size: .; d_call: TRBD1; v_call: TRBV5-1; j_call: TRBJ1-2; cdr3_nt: TGCGCCAGCAGCACGGGACAGTATGGCTACACCTTC; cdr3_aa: CASSTGQYGYTF
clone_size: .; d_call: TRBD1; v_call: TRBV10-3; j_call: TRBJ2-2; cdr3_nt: TGTGCCATCAGCGACAGGGGAAAGACCGGGGAGCTGTTTTTT; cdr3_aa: CAISDRGKTGELFF
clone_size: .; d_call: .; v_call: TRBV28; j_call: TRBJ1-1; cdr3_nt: TGTGCCAGCAGTTTGATTACCAGGGGAACTGAAGCTTTCTTT; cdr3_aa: CASSLITRGTEAFF
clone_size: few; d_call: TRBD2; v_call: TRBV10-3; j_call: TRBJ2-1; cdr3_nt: TGTGCCATCAGTGAGGAACTAGCGAGAAATTACAATGAGCAGTTCTTC; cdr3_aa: CAISEELARNYNEQFF
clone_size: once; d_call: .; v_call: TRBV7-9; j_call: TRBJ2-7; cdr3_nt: TGTGCCAGCAGCCCCGGGCCAGGACAAGGCGAGCAGTACTTC; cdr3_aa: CASSPGPGQGEQYF
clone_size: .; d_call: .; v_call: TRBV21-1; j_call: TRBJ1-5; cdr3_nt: TGTGCCAGCAGCAAAAGTGCGACGCTCCATCAGCCCCAGCATTTT; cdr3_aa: CASSKSATLHQPQHF
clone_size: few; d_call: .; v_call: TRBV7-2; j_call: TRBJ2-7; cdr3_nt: TGTGCCAGCAGCTTAGAGGCAGGATCCTACGAGCAGTACTTC; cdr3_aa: CASSLEAGSYEQYF
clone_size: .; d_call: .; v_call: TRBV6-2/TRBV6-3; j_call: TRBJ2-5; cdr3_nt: TGTGCCAGCAGCGCGGTCGGAGAGACCCAGTACTTC; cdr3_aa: CASSAVGETQYF
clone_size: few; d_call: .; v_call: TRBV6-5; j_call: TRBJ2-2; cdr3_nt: TGTGCCAGCAGTTTTGGACGGACCGACAGTTCGCACACCGGGGAGCTGTTTTTT; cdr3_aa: CASSFGRTDSSHTGELFF
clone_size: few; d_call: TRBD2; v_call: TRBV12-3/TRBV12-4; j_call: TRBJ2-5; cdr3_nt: TGTGCCAGCAGTTTGGCGGGAGGTAAAGAGACCCAGTACTTC; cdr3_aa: CASSLAGGKETQYF
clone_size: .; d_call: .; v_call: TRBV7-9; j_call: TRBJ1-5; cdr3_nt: TGTGCCAGCAGCCTCTTTGATGGTGCAAATCAGCCCCAGCATTTT; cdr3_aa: CASSLFDGANQPQHF
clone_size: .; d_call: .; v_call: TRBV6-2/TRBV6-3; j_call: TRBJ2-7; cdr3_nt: TGTGCCAGCAGTTATCAACTAACCGAGCAGTACTTC; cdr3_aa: CASSYQLTEQYF
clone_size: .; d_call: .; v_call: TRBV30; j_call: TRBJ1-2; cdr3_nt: TGTGCCTGGTACGGCAGGGGTGGATTCGGCTACACCTTC; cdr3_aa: CAWYGRGGFGYTF
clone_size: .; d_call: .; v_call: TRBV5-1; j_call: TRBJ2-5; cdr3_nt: TGCGCCAGCAGCTTGGTAGGGTCGGGGTACCAAGAGACCCAGTACTTC; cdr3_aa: CASSLVGSGYQETQYF
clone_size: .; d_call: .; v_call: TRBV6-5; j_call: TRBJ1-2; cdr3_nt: TGTGCCAGCAGAAAAAGACAGGTCGCCTATGGCTACACCTTC; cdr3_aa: CASRKRQVAYGYTF
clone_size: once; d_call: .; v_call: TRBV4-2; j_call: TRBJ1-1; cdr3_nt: TGTGCCAGCAGCCAAGAGGATAGGGCAGGCTTCAGGTCGGCGAACACTGAAGCTTTCTTT; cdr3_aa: CASSQEDRAGFRSANTEAFF
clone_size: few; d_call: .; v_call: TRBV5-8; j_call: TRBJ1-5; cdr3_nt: TGTGCCAGCAGCTTTGGACTGCATGATCAGCCCCAGCATTTT; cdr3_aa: CASSFGLHDQPQHF
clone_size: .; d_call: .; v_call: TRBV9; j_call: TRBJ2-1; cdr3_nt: TGTGCCAGCAGCGTAGGTGGAGTTGGCGGGGAAGATCGGTTCTTC; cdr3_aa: CASSVGGVGGEDRFF
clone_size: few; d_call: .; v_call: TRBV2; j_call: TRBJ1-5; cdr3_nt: TGTGCCAGCAGGGCAGAGGGGGCCCAGCATTTT; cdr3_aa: CASRAEGAQHF
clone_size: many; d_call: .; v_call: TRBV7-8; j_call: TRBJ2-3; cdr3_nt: TGTGCCAGCAGCTCGGATACGCAGTATTTT; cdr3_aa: CASSSDTQYF